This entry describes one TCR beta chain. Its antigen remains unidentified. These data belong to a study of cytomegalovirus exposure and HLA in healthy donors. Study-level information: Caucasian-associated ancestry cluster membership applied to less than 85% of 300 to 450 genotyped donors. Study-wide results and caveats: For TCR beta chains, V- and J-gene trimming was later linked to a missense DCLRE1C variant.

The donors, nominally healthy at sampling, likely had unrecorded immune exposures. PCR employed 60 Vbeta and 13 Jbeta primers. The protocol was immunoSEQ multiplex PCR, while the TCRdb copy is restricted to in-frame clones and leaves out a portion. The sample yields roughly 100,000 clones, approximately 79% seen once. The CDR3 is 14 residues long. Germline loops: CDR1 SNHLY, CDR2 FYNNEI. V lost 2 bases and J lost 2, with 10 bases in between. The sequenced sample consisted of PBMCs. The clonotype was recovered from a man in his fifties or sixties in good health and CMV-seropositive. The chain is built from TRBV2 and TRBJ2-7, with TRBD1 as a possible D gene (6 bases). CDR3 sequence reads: CASSERKGAYEQYF. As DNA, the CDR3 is TGTGCCAGCAGTGAAAGGAAGGGGGCCTACGAGCAGTACTTC.